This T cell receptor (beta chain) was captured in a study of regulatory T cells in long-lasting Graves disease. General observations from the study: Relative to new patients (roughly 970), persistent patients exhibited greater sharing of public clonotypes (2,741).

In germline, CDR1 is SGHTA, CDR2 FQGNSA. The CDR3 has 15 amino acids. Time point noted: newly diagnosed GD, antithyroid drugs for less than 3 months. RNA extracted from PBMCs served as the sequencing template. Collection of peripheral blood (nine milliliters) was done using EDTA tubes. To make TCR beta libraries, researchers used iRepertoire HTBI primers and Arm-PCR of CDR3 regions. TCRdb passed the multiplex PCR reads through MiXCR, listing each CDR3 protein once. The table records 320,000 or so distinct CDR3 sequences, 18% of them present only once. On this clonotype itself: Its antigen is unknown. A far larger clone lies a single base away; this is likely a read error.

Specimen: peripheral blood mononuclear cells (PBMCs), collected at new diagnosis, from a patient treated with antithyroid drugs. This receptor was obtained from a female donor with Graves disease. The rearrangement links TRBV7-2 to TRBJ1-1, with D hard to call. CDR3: CASSVVGRMNAEAFF. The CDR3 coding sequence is TGTGCCAGCAGCGTAGTGGGAAGAATGAACGCTGAAGCTTTCTTT.